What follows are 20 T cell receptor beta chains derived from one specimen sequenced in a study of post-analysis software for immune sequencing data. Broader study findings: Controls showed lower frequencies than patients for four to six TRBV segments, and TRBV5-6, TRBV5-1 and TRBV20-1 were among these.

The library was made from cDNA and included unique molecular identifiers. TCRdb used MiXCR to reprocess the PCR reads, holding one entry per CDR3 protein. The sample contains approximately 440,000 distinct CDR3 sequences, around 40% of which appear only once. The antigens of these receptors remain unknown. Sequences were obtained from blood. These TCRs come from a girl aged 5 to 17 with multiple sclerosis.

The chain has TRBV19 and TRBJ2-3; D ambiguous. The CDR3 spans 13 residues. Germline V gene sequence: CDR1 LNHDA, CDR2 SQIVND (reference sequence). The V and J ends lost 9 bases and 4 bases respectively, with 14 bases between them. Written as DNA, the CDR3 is TGTGCCAGCCAAAGAGCCACAGCAGATACGCAGTATTTT. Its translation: CASQRATADTQYF.

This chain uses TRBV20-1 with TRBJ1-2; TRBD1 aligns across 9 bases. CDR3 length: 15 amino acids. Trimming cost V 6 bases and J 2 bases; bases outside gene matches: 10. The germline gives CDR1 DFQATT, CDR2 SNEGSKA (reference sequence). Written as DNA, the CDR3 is TGCAGTGCGCCTAACAGGGGGCGCCGCAACTATGGCTACACCTTC. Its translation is CSAPNRGRRNYGYTF.

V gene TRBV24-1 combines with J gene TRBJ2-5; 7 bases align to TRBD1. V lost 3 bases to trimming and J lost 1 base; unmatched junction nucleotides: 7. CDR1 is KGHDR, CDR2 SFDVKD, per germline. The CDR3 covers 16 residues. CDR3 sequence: CATSDRDSALQETQYF. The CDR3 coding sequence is TGTGCCACCAGTGATAGGGACAGCGCACTCCAAGAGACCCAGTACTTC.

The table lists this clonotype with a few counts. The CDR3 is CASRDSGSSLLPQYF. DNA for the CDR3: TGTGCCAGCAGAGACTCCGGGTCCAGCCTTCTCCCCCAGTACTTC. The rearrangement joins TRBV5-5 to TRBJ2-5; D is unresolved. CDR1 is SGHKS and CDR2 is YYEKEE in the germline V gene (reference sequence). Between the trimmed V and J ends, which lost 5 bases and 9 bases, there was a span of 23 bases. The CDR3 has 15 amino acids.

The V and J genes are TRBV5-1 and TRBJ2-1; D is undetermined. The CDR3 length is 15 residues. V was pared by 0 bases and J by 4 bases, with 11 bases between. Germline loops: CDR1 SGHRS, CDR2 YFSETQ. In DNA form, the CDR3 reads TGCGCCAGCAGCTTGGAAAGTGGCCGATACAATGAGCAGTTCTTC. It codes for CASSLESGRYNEQFF.

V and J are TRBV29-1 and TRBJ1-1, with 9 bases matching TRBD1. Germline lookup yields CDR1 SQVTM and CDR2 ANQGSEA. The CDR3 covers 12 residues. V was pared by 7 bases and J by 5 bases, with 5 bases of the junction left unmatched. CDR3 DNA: TGCAGCGCCGGGACAGGGAGGACTGAAGCTTTCTTT. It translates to CSAGTGRTEAFF.

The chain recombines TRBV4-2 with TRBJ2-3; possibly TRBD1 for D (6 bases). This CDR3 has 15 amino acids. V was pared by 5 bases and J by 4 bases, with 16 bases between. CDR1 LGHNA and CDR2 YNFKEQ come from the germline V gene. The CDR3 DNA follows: TGTGCCAGCAGCGCCCAGGGGTCTTCGGCAGATACGCAGTATTTT. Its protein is CASSAQGSSADTQYF.

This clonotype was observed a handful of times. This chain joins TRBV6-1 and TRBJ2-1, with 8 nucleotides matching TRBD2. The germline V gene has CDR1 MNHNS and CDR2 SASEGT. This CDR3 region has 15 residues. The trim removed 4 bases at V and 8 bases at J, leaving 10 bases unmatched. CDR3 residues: CASSGPGLVFHEQFF. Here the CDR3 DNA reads TGTGCCAGCAGTGGACCGGGACTAGTTTTCCATGAGCAGTTCTTC.

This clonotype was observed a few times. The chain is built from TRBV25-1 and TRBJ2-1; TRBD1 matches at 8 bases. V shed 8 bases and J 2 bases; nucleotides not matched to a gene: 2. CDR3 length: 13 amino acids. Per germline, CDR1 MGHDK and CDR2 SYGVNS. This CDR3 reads CASSDRAYNEQFF. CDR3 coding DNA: TGTGCCAGCTCGGACAGGGCCTACAATGAGCAGTTCTTC.

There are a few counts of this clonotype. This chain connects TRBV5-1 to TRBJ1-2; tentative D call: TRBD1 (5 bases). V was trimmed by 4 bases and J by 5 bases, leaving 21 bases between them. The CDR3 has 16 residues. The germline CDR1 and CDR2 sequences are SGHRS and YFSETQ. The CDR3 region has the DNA TGCGCCAGCAGCCGGGAAACCGGGACGGAGACTTATGGCTACACCTTC. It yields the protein CASSRETGTETYGYTF. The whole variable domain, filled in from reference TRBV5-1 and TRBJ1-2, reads KAGVTQTPRYLIKTRGQQVTLSCSPISGHRSVSWYQQTPGQGLQFLFEYFSETQRNKGNFPGRFSGRQFSNSRSEMNVSTLELGDSALYLCASSRETGTETYGYTFGSGTRLTVV.

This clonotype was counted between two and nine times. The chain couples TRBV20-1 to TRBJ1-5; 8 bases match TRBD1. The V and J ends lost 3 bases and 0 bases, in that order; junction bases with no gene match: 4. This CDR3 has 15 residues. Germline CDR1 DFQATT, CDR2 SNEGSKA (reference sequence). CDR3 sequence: CSASMDRASNQPQHF. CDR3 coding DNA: TGCAGTGCTAGTATGGACAGGGCTAGCAATCAGCCCCAGCATTTT.

As DNA, the CDR3 is TGCAGTGCTAGGAGGGGAGGGGGTAATAGCAATCAGCCCCAGCATTTT. Amino acids: CSARRGGGNSNQPQHF. The gene calls are TRBV20-1 and TRBJ1-5, with D possibly being TRBD1 (6 bases). Trimming took 3 bases from V and 0 from J, leaving 15 bases between them. Germline V gene sequence: CDR1 DFQATT, CDR2 SNEGSKA (reference sequence). The CDR3 is made up of 16 amino acids.

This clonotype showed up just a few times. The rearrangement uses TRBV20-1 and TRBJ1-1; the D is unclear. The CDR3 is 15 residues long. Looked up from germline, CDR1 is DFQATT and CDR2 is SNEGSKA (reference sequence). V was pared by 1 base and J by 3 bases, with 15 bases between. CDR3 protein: CSARAGELGDTEAFF. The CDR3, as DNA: TGCAGTGCTAGAGCTGGGGAGCTCGGGGACACTGAAGCTTTCTTT.

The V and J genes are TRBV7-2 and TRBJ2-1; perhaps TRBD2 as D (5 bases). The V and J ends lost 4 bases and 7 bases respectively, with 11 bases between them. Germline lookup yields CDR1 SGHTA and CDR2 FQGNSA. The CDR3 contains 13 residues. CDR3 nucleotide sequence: TGTGCCAGCAGCTCGGGGAGAGCAAATGAGCAGTTCTTC. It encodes CASSSGRANEQFF. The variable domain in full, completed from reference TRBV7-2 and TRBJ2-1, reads GAGVSQSPSNKVTEKGKDVELRCDPISGHTALYWYRQSLGQGLEFLIYFQGNSAPDKSGLPSDRFSAERTGGSVSTLTIQRTQQEDSAVYLCASSSGRANEQFFGPGTRLTVL.

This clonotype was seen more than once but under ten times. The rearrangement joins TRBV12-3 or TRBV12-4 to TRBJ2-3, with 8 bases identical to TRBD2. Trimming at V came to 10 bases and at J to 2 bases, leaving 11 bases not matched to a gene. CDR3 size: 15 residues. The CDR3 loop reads CATSPPGLVTDTQYF. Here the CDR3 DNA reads TGTGCCACCAGCCCCCCGGGACTAGTCACAGATACGCAGTATTTT.

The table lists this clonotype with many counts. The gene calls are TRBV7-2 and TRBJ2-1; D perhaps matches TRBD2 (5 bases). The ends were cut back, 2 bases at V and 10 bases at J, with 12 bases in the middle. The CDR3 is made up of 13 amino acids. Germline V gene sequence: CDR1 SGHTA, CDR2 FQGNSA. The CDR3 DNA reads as TGTGCCAGCAGCTTACCAGATCGGGGAGAGCAGTTCTTC. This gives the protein CASSLPDRGEQFF.

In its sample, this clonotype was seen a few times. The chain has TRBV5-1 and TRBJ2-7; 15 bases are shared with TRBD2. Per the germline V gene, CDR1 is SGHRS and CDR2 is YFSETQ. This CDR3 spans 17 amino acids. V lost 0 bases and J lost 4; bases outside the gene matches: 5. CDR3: CASSLGTSGRAGYEQYF. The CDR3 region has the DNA TGCGCCAGCAGCTTGGGGACTAGCGGGAGGGCCGGTTACGAGCAGTACTTC.

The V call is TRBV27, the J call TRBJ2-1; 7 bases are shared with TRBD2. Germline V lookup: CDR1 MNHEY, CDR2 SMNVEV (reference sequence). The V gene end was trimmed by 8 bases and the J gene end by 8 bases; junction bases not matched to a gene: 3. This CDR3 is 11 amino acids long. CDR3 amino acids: CASGGSYEQFF. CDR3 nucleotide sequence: TGTGCCAGCGGCGGGAGCTATGAGCAGTTCTTC.

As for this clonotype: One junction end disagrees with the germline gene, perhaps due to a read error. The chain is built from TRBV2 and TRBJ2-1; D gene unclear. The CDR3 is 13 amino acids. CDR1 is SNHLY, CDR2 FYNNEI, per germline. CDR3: CASKSYSYSEQFF. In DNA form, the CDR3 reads TGTGCCAGCAAAAGCTACTCCTACAGTGAGCAGTTCTTC.

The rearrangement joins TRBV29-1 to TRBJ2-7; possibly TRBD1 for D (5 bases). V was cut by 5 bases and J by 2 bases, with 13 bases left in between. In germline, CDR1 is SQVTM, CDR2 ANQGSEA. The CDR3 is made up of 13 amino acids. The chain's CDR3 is CSVSDNPTYEQYF. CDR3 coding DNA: TGCAGCGTTTCGGACAACCCTACCTACGAGCAGTACTTC.